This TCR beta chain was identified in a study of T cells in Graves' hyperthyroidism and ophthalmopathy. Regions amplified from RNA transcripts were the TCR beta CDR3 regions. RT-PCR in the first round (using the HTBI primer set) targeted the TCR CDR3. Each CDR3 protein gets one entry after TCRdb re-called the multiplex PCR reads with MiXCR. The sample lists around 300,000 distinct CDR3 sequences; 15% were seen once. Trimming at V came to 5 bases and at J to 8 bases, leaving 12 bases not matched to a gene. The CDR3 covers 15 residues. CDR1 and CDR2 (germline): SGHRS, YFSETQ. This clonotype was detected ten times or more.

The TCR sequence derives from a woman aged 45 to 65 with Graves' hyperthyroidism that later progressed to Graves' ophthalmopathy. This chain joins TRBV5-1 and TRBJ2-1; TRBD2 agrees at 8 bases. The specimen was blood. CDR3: CASSRPGGPSDEQFF. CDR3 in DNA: TGCGCCAGCAGTCGCCCGGGAGGGCCTTCCGATGAGCAGTTCTTC.